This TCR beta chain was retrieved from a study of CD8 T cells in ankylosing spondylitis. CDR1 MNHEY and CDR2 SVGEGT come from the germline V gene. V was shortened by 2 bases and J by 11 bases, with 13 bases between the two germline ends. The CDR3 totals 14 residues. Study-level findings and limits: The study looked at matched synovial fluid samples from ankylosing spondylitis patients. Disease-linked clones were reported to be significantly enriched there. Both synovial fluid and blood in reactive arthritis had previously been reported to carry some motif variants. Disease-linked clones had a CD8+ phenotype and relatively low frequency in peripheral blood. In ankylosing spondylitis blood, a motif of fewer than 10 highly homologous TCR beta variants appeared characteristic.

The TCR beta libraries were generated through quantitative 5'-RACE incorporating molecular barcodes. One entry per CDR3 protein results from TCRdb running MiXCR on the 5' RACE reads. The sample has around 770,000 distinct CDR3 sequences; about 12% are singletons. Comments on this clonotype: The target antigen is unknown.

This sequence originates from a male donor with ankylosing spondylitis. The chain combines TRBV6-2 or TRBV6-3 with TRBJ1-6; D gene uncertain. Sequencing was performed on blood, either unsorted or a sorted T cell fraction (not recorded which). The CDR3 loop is CASSYHPVGAPLHF. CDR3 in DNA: TGTGCCAGCAGTTACCATCCGGTCGGGGCACCCCTCCACTTT.